This T cell receptor beta chain was obtained from a study of shared clonotypes between healthy human individuals. The study drew its donors from healthy HIV-negative adults without recent acute infections or vaccinations. Without sorting, samples used about 90 million PBMCs for genomic DNA. The table came from immunoSEQ multiplex PCR; TCRdb's copy has only in-frame clones and leaves some out. The sample includes approximately 500,000 clones, around 79% seen only once; the top ten take 13%. On this clone itself: Distinct nucleotide sequences in the sample also encode this CDR3.

This TCR was sampled from a woman in her thirties or forties in good health. Some clones in this sample may be carry-over from other donors' samples. Sequenced sample: PBMCs.

The CDR3 DNA sequence: TGTGCCAGCAGCTTGGGACTGGTGAATGAAAAACTGTTTTTT. Encoded protein: CASSLGLVNEKLFF. The chain recombines TRBV5-4 with TRBJ1-4, with D unresolved. V was cut by 0 bases and J by 5 bases, with 8 bases left in between. Germline values: CDR1 SGHNT, CDR2 YYREEE (reference sequence). The CDR3 totals 14 residues.